Listed here are 6 T cell receptor beta chains from one sample, sequenced in a study of blood T cells in healthy people across ages (dated by TCRdb to about 2015). Receptor amplification or capture employed 5' RACE. The sequencer listed for this sample is Illumina HiSeq 2500. A second PCR of roughly 7 to 11 cycles was performed with a sample-barcoded 5' primer and a J-beta primer mix. The public reads were reanalyzed by TCRdb: fastp trimming at Q25, MiXCR alignment, in-frame beta chains only. Each record represents a unique CDR3 protein, reported with the most common genes and DNA among its rows. Here the sample has more than 1,400,000 distinct CDR3 sequences; 40% to 50% occur a single time. Of the sample, roughly 7.7% falls within the top ten clones. The sequencing input was blood. The receptors were sampled from a young woman in good health.

The gene calls are TRBV4-2 and TRBJ2-2; D is unresolved. CDR3 size: 18 residues. Looked up from germline, CDR1 is LGHNA and CDR2 is YNFKEQ. V shed 0 bases and J shed 6 bases, with 20 bases lying between them. The CDR3 sequence is CASSQEAQDGVRAGELFF. DNA of the CDR3: TGTGCCAGCAGCCAAGAAGCCCAAGATGGGGTTCGAGCCGGGGAGCTGTTTTTT.

This chain connects TRBV20-1 to TRBJ2-5, with D perhaps matching TRBD2 (6 bases). The assigned J gene may be wrong: the sequence end matches TRBJ2-1 better. This CDR3 has 14 amino acids. Germline CDR1 is DFQATT and CDR2 is SNEGSKA (reference sequence). Here the CDR3 reads CSASGSGGQETQFF. The CDR3 bases are TGCAGTGCTAGCGGGAGTGGAGGGCAAGAGACCCAGTTCTTC.

The V call is TRBV2, the J call TRBJ2-5; tentative D call: TRBD2 (5 bases). The CDR3 is 14 amino acids. Trimming removed 3 bases from V and 2 bases from J, with 10 bases in between. Germline V gene sequence: CDR1 SNHLY, CDR2 FYNNEI. The CDR3 loop is CASSDGSRQETQYF. In DNA form, the CDR3 reads TGTGCCAGCAGTGATGGGAGCCGTCAAGAGACCCAGTACTTC.

This clonotype was seen only a few times. V is TRBV3-1 and J is TRBJ2-3, with 7 bases that match TRBD2. Germline V CDR1 and CDR2: LGHDT, YNNKEL (reference sequence). Trimming took 5 bases from V and 3 from J; bases not matched to a gene: 8. The CDR3 has 15 amino acids. CDR3 sequence (DNA): TGTGCCAGCAGCACGCTGACTAGCTCTACAGATACGCAGTATTTT. Protein sequence: CASSTLTSSTDTQYF.

As to this clonotype: One end of the junction varies from germline; a read error may be responsible. The chain links TRBV9 to TRBJ2-7, with TRBD2 matching 8 bases. Germline lookup yields CDR1 SGDLS and CDR2 YYNGEE. The CDR3 loop spans 15 amino acids. The CDR3 nucleotides are TGTGCCAGCAGTCTCGCAGCGGGAGACGCCTATGAGCAGTACTTC. Translating it yields CASSLAAGDAYEQYF.

Turning to this clonotype: A read error may produce the germline difference seen at one junction end. This chain uses TRBV29-1 with TRBJ2-3; 7 bases line up with TRBD1. The germline gives CDR1 SQVTM, CDR2 ANQGSEA. This CDR3 is 15 amino acids long. CDR3 sequence reads: CSVGLNRGSTDTQCF. The CDR3 coding sequence is TGCAGCGTGGGGCTGAACAGGGGCAGCACAGATACGCAGTGTTTT.